Below, 12 T cell receptor beta chains from the same sample are listed, as sequenced in a study of CD8+CD57+ T cells in acquired aplastic anemia. In patients chosen for sequencing, flow cytometry had shown CD8+CD57+ cell expansion. Genomic DNA was employed as the template in profiling TCR beta VDJ and CDR3. TCRdb reprocessed the reads via MiXCR and lists one record per CDR3 protein. This table has some 200,000 distinct CDR3 sequences, under 55% appearing once. The sample consisted of sorted CD4+, CD8+, or CD8+CD57+ T cells (not recorded which) from PBMCs. Every receptor here comes from a human donor with aplastic anemia.

This clonotype occurred a few times. CDR3 sequence reads: CASSPGTVVTEAFF. The CDR3 DNA reads as TGTGCCAGCAGCCCCGGGACAGTGGTCACTGAAGCTTTCTTT. The genes are TRBV11-2 and TRBJ1-1; 7 nucleotides match TRBD1. Germline CDR1 reads SGHAT; CDR2 reads FQNNGV. The CDR3 covers 14 residues. J lost 4 bases, V lost 5 bases, and 7 bases had no gene match.

The chain couples TRBV20-1 to TRBJ1-1; TRBD1 is a possible D gene (5 bases). The germline V gene encodes CDR1 DFQATT and CDR2 SNEGSKA (reference sequence). The CDR3 extends over 12 amino acids. CDR3 DNA sequence: TGCAAGCCTGGACAACTGAACACTGAAGCTTTCTTT. Translation: CKPGQLNTEAFF.

This clonotype was detected only a few times. The chain has TRBV12-3 or TRBV12-4 and TRBJ2-4; D is uncertain. Trimming left V 5 bases short and J 8 bases short, with 13 bases between. The length of the CDR3 is 13 residues. CDR3 bases: TGTGCCAGCAGTACCCGGAGCTGGGACATTCAGTACTTC. Translated, it gives CASSTRSWDIQYF.

This clonotype appeared a few times. The rearrangement links TRBV11-2 to TRBJ2-2, with 8 bases matching TRBD1. The germline V gene encodes CDR1 SGHAT and CDR2 FQNNGV. V trimming: 5 bases; J trimming: 4 bases; junction bases outside the gene matches: 9. The CDR3 has 16 residues. The DNA for the CDR3 is TGTGCCAGCAGCGCCCGGGACAGGAAATTCACCGGGGAGCTGTTTTTT. Translation: CASSARDRKFTGELFF.

This clonotype came up many times. The CDR3 loop is CASRRTSGNYEQYF. DNA for the CDR3: TGTGCCAGCAGACGGACTAGCGGGAACTACGAGCAGTACTTC. The chain joins TRBV6-2 or TRBV6-3 to TRBJ2-7; 12 nucleotides match TRBD2. The germline V gene encodes CDR1 MNHEY and CDR2 SVGEGT. CDR3 length equals 14 residues. V was pared by 6 bases and J by 3 bases, with 3 bases of the junction left unmatched.

Only a few counts were recorded for this clonotype. J is TRBJ1-6 and V is TRBV2; 7 nucleotides match TRBD1. J was trimmed by 7 bases and V by 7 bases; bases with no gene match: 4. This CDR3 is 13 amino acids long. Per germline, CDR1 SNHLY and CDR2 FYNNEI. CDR3 nucleotides: TGTGCCAGCACCCCGACAGGGAATTCACCCCTCCACTTT. Its protein product is CASTPTGNSPLHF. Together with reference TRBV2 and TRBJ1-6, the CDR3 gives the full variable domain: EPEVTQTPSHQVTQMGQEVILRCVPISNHLYFYWYRQILGQKVEFLVSFYNNEISEKSEIFDDQFSVERPDGSNFTLKIRSTKLEDSAMYFCASTPTGNSPLHFGNGTRLTVT.

For this clonotype: A read error may be the cause here, since a much bigger clone is one base away. V usage is TRBV2 and J usage is TRBJ2-7; D is undetermined. The DNA end is more similar to TRBJ2-5, so the J call may be wrong. CDR1 is SNHLY, CDR2 FYNNEI, per germline. The CDR3 is made up of 11 amino acids. The CDR3 nucleotides read TGTGCCAGCAGTGAATTAGAGACCCAGTACTTC. It encodes CASSELETQYF.

This clonotype appeared many times. The rearrangement joins TRBV25-1 to TRBJ1-6; tentatively, D is TRBD1 (6 bases). This CDR3 region has 13 residues. With 2 bases removed from V and 8 bases from J, the gap between germline ends came to 7 bases. Per germline, CDR1 MGHDK and CDR2 SYGVNS. In DNA form, the CDR3 reads TGTGCCAGCAGTGAAGGGGGCGATTCACCCCTCCACTTT. Translated, it gives CASSEGGDSPLHF.

This clonotype was counted only a few times. The chain uses TRBV25-1 and TRBJ2-1; maybe TRBD1 (6 bases). Germline V CDR1 and CDR2: MGHDK, SYGVNS. This CDR3 comprises 15 residues. V lost 3 bases to trimming and J lost 3 bases, with 12 bases between them. Written as DNA, the CDR3 is TGTGCCAGCAGTGAGAAGTTGGACAGCTACAATGAGCAGTTCTTC. Its translation: CASSEKLDSYNEQFF.

The table lists this clonotype with many counts. The chain links TRBV4-1 to TRBJ1-6; a weak D match, TRBD1 (6 bases). Germline CDR1 is MGHRA and CDR2 is YSYEKL. The CDR3 extends over 15 amino acids. The V and J ends lost 4 bases and 7 bases respectively, with 14 bases between them. The CDR3 region is CASSPTRGGNSPLHF. CDR3 DNA: TGCGCCAGCAGCCCGACAAGGGGGGGGAATTCACCCCTCCACTTT.

This clonotype occurred a few times. V is TRBV19 and J is TRBJ2-6; D not certain. The CDR3 totals 15 residues. V gave up 5 bases and J gave up 2 bases, with 10 bases separating them. The germline V gene has CDR1 LNHDA and CDR2 SQIVND (reference sequence). The DNA for the CDR3 is TGTGCCAGTAGTTCACAGTCTACTGGGGCCAACGTCCTGACTTTC. Translation gives CASSSQSTGANVLTF.

This chain uses TRBV7-2 with TRBJ2-3; D is uncertain. The ends were cut back, 5 bases at V and 1 base at J, with 10 bases in the middle. Per germline, CDR1 SGHTA and CDR2 FQGNSA. The CDR3 is 14 residues long. The DNA of the CDR3 is TGTGCCAGCAGCCCCCCTCCGGGCACAGATACGCAGTATTTT. Its protein product is CASSPPPGTDTQYF.